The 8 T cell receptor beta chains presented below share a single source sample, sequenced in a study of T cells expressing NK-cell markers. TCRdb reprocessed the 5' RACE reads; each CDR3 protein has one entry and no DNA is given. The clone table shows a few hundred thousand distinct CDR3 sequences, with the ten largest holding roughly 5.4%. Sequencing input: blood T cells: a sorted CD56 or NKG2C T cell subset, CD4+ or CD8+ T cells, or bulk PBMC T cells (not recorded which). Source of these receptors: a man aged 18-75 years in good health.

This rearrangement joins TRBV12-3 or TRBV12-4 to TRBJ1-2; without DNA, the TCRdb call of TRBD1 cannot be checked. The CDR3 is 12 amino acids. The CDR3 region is CASSLPPYGYTF.

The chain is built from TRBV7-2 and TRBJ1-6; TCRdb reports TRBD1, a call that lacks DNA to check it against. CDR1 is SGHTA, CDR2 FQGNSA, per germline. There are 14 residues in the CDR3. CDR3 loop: CASSLRDNRSPLHF.

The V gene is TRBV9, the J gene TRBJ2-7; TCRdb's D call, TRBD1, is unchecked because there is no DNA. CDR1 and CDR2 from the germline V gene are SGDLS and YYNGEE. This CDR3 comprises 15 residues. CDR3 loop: CASSATGAPTYEQYF. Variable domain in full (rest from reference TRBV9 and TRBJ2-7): DSGVTQTPKHLITATGQRVTLRCSPRSGDLSVYWYQQSLDQGLQFLIQYYNGEERAKGNILERFSAQQFPDLHSELNLSSLELGDSALYFCASSATGAPTYEQYFGPGTRLTVT.

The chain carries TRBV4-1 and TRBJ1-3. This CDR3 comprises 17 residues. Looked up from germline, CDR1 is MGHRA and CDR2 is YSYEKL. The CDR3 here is CASSHRMGQGSGNTIYF.

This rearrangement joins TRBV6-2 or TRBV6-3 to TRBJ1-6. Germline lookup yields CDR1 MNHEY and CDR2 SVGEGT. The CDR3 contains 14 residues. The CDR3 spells CASSGQLVNSPLHF.

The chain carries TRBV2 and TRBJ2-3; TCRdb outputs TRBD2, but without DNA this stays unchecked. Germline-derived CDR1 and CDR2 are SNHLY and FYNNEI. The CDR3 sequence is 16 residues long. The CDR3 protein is CASNIPGRDGVNAQYF. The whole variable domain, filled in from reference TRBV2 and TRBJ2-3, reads EPEVTQTPSHQVTQMGQEVILRCVPISNHLYFYWYRQILGQKVEFLVSFYNNEISEKSEIFDDQFSVERPDGSNFTLKIRSTKLEDSAMYFCASNIPGRDGVNAQYFGPGTRLTVL.

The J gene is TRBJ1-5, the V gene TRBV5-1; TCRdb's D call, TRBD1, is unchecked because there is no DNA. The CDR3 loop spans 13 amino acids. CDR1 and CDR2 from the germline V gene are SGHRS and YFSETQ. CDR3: CASSKGGNQPQHF. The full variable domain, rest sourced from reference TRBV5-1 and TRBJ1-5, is KAGVTQTPRYLIKTRGQQVTLSCSPISGHRSVSWYQQTPGQGLQFLFEYFSETQRNKGNFPGRFSGRQFSNSRSEMNVSTLELGDSALYLCASSKGGNQPQHFGDGTRLSIL.

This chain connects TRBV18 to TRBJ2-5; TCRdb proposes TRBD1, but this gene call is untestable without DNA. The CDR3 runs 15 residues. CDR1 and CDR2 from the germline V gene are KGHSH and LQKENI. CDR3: CASSRTGTGGETQYF. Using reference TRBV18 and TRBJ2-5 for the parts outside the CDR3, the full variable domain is NAGVMQNPRHLVRRRGQEARLRCSPMKGHSHVYWYRQLPEEGLKFMVYLQKENIIDESGMPKERFSAEFPKEGPSILRIQQVVRGDSAAYFCASSRTGTGGETQYFGPGTRLLVL.